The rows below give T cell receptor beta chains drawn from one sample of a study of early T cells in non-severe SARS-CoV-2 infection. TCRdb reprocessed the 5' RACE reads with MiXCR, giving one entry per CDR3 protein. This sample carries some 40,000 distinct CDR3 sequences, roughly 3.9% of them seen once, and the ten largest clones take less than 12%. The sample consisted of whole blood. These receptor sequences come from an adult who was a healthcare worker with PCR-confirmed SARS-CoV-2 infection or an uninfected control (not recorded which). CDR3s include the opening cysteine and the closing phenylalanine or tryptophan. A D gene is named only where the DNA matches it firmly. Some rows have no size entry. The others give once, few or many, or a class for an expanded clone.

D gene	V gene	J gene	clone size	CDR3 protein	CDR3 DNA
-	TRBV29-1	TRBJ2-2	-	CSVDPDNTGELFF	TGCAGCGTTGATCCGGACAACACCGGGGAGCTGTTTTTT
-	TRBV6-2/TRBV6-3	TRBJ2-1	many	CASSYSPGSSYNEQFF	TGTGCCAGCAGTTACTCCCCGGGGAGCTCCTACAATGAGCAGTTCTTC
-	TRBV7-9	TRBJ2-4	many	CASRSQDLGAKNIQYF	TGTGCCAGCAGATCACAGGACCTAGGAGCCAAAAACATTCAGTACTTC
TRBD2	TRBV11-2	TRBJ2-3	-	CASSLATSGRDTDTQYF	TGTGCCAGCAGCTTAGCTACAAGCGGGAGGGACACAGATACGCAGTATTTT
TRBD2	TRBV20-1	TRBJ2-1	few	CSAREILAGAPYNEQFF	TGCAGTGCTAGAGAGATCTTAGCGGGAGCGCCCTACAATGAGCAGTTCTTC
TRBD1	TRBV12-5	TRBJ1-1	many	CASRTGGDTEAFF	TGTGCTAGTCGGACAGGGGGGGACACTGAAGCTTTCTTT
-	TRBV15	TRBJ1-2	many	CATSRDQGGYGYTF	TGTGCCACCAGCAGAGATCAAGGGGGCTATGGCTACACCTTC
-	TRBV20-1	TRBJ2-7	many	CSARGRGAPTNEQYF	TGCAGTGCTAGAGGGAGAGGGGCTCCTACTAACGAGCAGTACTTC
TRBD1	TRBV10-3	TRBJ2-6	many	CAISGRQGDSGANVLTF	TGTGCCATCAGTGGACGACAGGGAGACAGTGGGGCCAACGTCCTGACTTTC
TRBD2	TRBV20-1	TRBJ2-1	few	CSASRPGLAGNEQFF	TGCAGTGCTAGTAGACCGGGACTAGCGGGCAATGAGCAGTTCTTC
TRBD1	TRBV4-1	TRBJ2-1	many	CASSQDGGGTGDNEQFF	TGCGCCAGCAGCCAAGATGGGGGCGGGACAGGTGACAATGAGCAGTTCTTC
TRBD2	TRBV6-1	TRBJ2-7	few	CASMRGLAGGYEQYF	TGTGCCAGCATGAGGGGACTAGCGGGAGGTTACGAGCAGTACTTC
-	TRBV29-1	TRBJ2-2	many	CSVGQTYTGELFF	TGCAGCGTTGGACAGACTTACACCGGGGAGCTGTTTTTT
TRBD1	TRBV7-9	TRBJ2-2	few	CASSLAGQLWTGELFF	TGTGCCAGCAGCTTAGCGGGACAGTTATGGACCGGGGAGCTGTTTTTT
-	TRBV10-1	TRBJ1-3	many	CASTPPDF	TGCGCCAGCACCCCACCTGATTTT
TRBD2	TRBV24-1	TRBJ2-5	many	CATSDPLAGGPETQYF	TGTGCCACCAGTGATCCTCTAGCGGGAGGCCCCGAGACCCAGTACTTC
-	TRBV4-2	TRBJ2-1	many	CASSQGRTTSYNEQFF	TGTGCCAGCAGCCAAGGCCGGACAACCTCCTACAATGAGCAGTTCTTC
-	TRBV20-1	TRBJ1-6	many	CSAASGSNSPLHF	TGCAGTGCGGCTTCAGGGAGCAATTCACCCCTCCACTTT
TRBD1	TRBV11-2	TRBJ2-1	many	CASKHNPGQGFGNEQFF	TGTGCCAGCAAGCACAACCCGGGACAGGGCTTTGGTAATGAGCAGTTCTTC
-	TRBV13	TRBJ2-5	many	CASSLGRNQETQYF	TGTGCCAGCAGCTTAGGACGGAACCAAGAGACCCAGTACTTC
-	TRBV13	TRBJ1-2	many	CASSVHRDPNYGYTF	TGTGCCAGCAGCGTTCACAGGGACCCTAACTATGGCTACACCTTC
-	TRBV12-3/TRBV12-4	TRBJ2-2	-	CASSFASTGELFF	TGTGCCAGCAGTTTTGCTTCCACCGGGGAGCTGTTTTTT
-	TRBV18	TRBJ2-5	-	CASSPALEGLRETQYF	TGTGCCAGCTCACCAGCCTTGGAGGGTTTGCGAGAGACCCAGTACTTC
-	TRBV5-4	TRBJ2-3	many	CASSTNPDTQYF	TGTGCCAGCAGCACCAACCCGGATACGCAGTATTTT
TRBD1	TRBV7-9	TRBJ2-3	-	CASSSGGQGATDTQYF	TGTGCCAGCAGCTCAGGGGGACAGGGGGCTACAGATACGCAGTATTTT
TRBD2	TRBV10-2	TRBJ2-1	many	CASSETLAGVFPNEQFF	TGCGCCAGCAGTGAAACGCTAGCGGGAGTTTTCCCCAATGAGCAGTTCTTC
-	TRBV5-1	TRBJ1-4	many	CASSLDTYEKLFF	TGCGCCAGCAGCTTGGATACCTATGAAAAACTGTTTTTT
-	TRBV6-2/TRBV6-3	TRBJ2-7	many	CASKPETGTYEQYF	TGTGCCAGCAAACCTGAGACAGGGACTTACGAGCAGTACTTC
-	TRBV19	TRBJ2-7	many	CASSMRGPFSSEQYF	TGTGCCAGTAGTATGCGGGGGCCCTTCTCCTCCGAGCAGTACTTC
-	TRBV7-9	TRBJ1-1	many	CASSLALGAGTEAFF	TGTGCCAGCAGCTTAGCGCTTGGGGCCGGGACTGAAGCTTTCTTT
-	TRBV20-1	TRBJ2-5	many	CSARPADVRQETQYF	TGCAGTGCTAGGCCCGCAGATGTAAGACAAGAGACCCAGTACTTC
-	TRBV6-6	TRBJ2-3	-	CASSYAGGRVSQYF	TGTGCCAGCAGTTACGCAGGTGGGCGAGTCTCCCAGTATTTT
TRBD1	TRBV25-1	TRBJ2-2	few	CASSLTGGNTGELFF	TGTGCCAGCAGTTTGACAGGGGGGAACACCGGGGAGCTGTTTTTT
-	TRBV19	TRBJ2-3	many	CASSNGGVDTQYF	TGTGCCAGTAGTAACGGGGGAGTGGATACGCAGTATTTT
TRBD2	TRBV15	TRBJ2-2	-	CATSRPTSLAREGGELFF	TGTGCCACCAGCAGACCGACTAGTCTGGCGCGGGAGGGCGGGGAGCTGTTTTTT
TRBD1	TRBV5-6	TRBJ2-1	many	CASSPRPGTGGYLSYEQFF	TGTGCCAGCAGCCCAAGGCCCGGGACAGGGGGCTATCTGTCATATGAGCAGTTCTTC
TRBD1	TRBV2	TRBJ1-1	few	CASSDNRGPNTEAFF	TGTGCCAGCAGTGATAACAGGGGTCCAAACACTGAAGCTTTCTTT
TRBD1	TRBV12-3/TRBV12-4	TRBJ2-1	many	CASSLFGNRGDEQFF	TGTGCCAGCAGTTTGTTCGGTAACAGGGGCGATGAGCAGTTCTTC
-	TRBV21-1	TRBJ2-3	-	CASSGTGGADTQYF	TGTGCCAGCAGCGGGACAGGGGGTGCAGATACGCAGTATTTT
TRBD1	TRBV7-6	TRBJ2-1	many	CASSEQGEYFHNEQFF	TGTGCCAGCAGCGAACAGGGGGAATATTTCCACAATGAGCAGTTCTTC
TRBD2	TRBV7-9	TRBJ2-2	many	CAITRLAGVLRTGELFF	TGTGCCATAACTCGACTAGCGGGAGTTCTTCGAACCGGGGAGCTGTTTTTT
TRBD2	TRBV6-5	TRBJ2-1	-	CASSFKLAGVGYNEQFF	TGTGCCAGCAGTTTTAAGCTAGCGGGAGTTGGGTACAATGAGCAGTTCTTC
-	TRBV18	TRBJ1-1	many	CASSPRVGGVETEAFF	TGTGCCAGCTCACCACGGGTAGGAGGGGTTGAGACTGAAGCTTTCTTT
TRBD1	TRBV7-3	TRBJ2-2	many	CASSSGGTGVTGELFF	TGTGCCAGCAGCTCGGGAGGGACAGGGGTAACCGGGGAGCTGTTTTTT
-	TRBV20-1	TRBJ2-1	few	CSASRREQFF	TGCAGTGCTAGTCGGCGTGAGCAGTTCTTC
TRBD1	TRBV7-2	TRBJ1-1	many	CASRGTGGVGEAFF	TGTGCCAGCAGGGGGACAGGGGGCGTAGGTGAAGCTTTCTTT
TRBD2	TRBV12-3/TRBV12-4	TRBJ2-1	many	CASSLGLSHRLAGGPVSYNEQFF	TGTGCCAGCAGTTTAGGACTGTCCCACCGGCTAGCGGGAGGGCCGGTTTCCTACAATGAGCAGTTCTTC
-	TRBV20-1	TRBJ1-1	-	CSAPNPGERTEAFF	TGCAGTGCTCCCAACCCCGGCGAACGGACTGAAGCTTTCTTT
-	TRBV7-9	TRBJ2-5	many	CASSRPGLIQETQYF	TGTGCCAGCAGTCGACCGGGACTCATACAAGAGACCCAGTACTTC
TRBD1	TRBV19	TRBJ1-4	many	CASNPTGTGAEKLFF	TGTGCCAGTAACCCTACCGGGACAGGGGCTGAAAAACTGTTTTTT
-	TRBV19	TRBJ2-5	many	CASRGETQYF	TGTGCCAGTAGAGGGGAGACCCAGTACTTC
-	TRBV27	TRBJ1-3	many	CASSSLTGNTIYF	TGTGCCAGCAGTTCCCTCACAGGAAACACCATATATTTT
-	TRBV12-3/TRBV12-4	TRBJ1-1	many	CASSSTTEAFF	TGTGCCAGCAGTTCTACCACTGAAGCTTTCTTT
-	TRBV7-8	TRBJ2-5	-	CASSFGDPQETQYF	TGTGCCAGCAGCTTTGGGGACCCACAAGAGACCCAGTACTTC
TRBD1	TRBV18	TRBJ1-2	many	CASSPLGQGDYGYTF	TGTGCCAGCTCACCCCTGGGACAGGGTGACTATGGCTACACCTTC
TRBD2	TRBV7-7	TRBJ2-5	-	CASSFTEREGETQYF	TGTGCTAGCAGCTTCACCGAGCGGGAAGGAGAGACCCAGTACTTC
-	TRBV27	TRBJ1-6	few	CASKYEGSPLHF	TGTGCCAGCAAGTATGAGGGATCACCCCTCCACTTT
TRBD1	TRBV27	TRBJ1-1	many	CASRSPGTGLFF	TGTGCCAGCAGATCTCCCGGGACAGGGTTATTCTTT
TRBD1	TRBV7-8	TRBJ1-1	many	CASSLGEGGQTEAFF	TGTGCCAGCAGCTTAGGGGAAGGGGGCCAAACTGAAGCTTTCTTT